The 5 T cell receptor beta chains below all came from one sample that was sequenced in a study of blood T cell repertoires in COVID-19. Measured with immunoSEQ multiplex PCR; TCRdb has only the in-frame clones, and not every one. The table records about 250,000 clones, 85% to 90% of them present only once. Sequenced sample: PBMCs or T cells enriched from blood (not recorded which). These receptors all come from a man between 18 and 29 years old who had recovered from COVID-19.

CDR3 in DNA: TGTGCCAGCAGCCACGACAGGGTGACAGATACGCAGTATTTT. This codes for CASSHDRVTDTQYF. This rearrangement joins TRBV14 to TRBJ2-3, with 7 bases identical to TRBD1. The CDR3 totals 14 residues. CDR1 is SGHDN, CDR2 FVKESK, per germline. The V segment lost 3 bases and the J segment 3 bases; nucleotides outside the gene matches: 3.

The rearrangement uses TRBV7-9 and TRBJ1-3; 7 positions match TRBD1. Germline loops: CDR1 SEHNR, CDR2 FQNEAQ (reference sequence). The junction had 9 bases not matched to a gene; V was cut back by 4 bases and J by 3 bases. The CDR3 sequence is 16 residues long. CDR3 sequence reads: CASSSRTGASGNTIYF. CDR3 sequence (DNA): TGTGCCAGCAGCTCCCGGACAGGAGCAAGTGGAAACACCATATATTTT.

The genes are TRBV5-4 and TRBJ2-7; maybe TRBD2 (6 bases). Germline V gene data show CDR1 as SGHNT and CDR2 as YYREEE (reference sequence). Trimming shortened V by 4 bases and J by 0 bases, and 14 bases separated the two germline ends. This CDR3 region has 15 residues. The CDR3, as DNA: TGTGCCAGCAGCCTCGGGGACTCGGGCTCCTACGAGCAGTACTTC. This codes for CASSLGDSGSYEQYF.

The V call is TRBV5-1, the J call TRBJ2-2, with TRBD2 matching over 8 bases. CDR3 length: 14 amino acids. The germline V gene encodes CDR1 SGHRS and CDR2 YFSETQ. The V and J ends lost 2 bases and 7 bases, in that order; junction bases with no gene match: 4. In nucleotides, the CDR3 is TGCGCCAGCAGCTTAGCGGGAGTTGACGGGGAGCTGTTTTTT. It yields the protein CASSLAGVDGELFF. The complete variable domain, with remaining parts taken from reference TRBV5-1 and TRBJ2-2, reads KAGVTQTPRYLIKTRGQQVTLSCSPISGHRSVSWYQQTPGQGLQFLFEYFSETQRNKGNFPGRFSGRQFSNSRSEMNVSTLELGDSALYLCASSLAGVDGELFFGEGSRLTVL.

The CDR3 loop reads CASSEPLLALKYEQYF. CDR3 sequence (DNA): TGTGCCAGCAGTGAACCGCTCCTAGCGTTGAAATACGAGCAGTACTTC. The genes are TRBV6-1 and TRBJ2-7; D is perhaps TRBD2 (6 bases). Trimming pared 2 bases from V and 4 bases from J, leaving 18 bases between. This CDR3 comprises 16 residues. In germline, CDR1 is MNHNS, CDR2 SASEGT.